Below are 17 T cell receptor beta chains sequenced from a single sample in a study of blood T cell repertoires in COVID-19. Data came from immunoSEQ multiplex PCR; TCRdb stores just in-frame clones and leaves some out. The data hold approximately 240,000 clones, with around 82% observed a single time. Material for sequencing was peripheral blood. The receptors derive from a woman of 80 years or more with active or convalescent COVID-19.

The chain joins TRBV5-6 to TRBJ2-1; 7 bases fit TRBD1. The CDR3 runs to 12 residues. Per the germline V gene, CDR1 is SGHDT and CDR2 is YYEEEE. V shed 0 bases, J shed 16 bases, and the junction held 7 bases outside the gene matches. The CDR3 sequence is CASSLDRGMFFF. DNA of the CDR3: TGTGCCAGCAGCTTGGACAGGGGAATGTTCTTCTTC.

The V call is TRBV20-1, the J call TRBJ1-1; D is unclear. Trimming removed 0 bases at V and 6 bases at J, with 5 bases between. Per germline, CDR1 DFQATT and CDR2 SNEGSKA (reference sequence). The CDR3 is made up of 11 amino acids. This CDR3 is CSARDLPEAFF. CDR3 DNA: TGCAGTGCTAGAGATCTCCCTGAAGCTTTCTTT.

The chain combines TRBV14 with TRBJ2-3; 8 bases fit TRBD2. J was trimmed by 0 bases and V by 1 base; bases with no gene match: 15. Germline V lookup: CDR1 SGHDN, CDR2 FVKESK. This CDR3 contains 20 residues. The CDR3: CASSQAVAGQYATSTDTQYF. The CDR3 DNA reads TGTGCCAGCAGCCAAGCGGTAGCGGGACAATACGCCACTAGCACAGATACGCAGTATTTT.

The V gene is TRBV9, the J gene TRBJ2-3; D may be TRBD1 (6 bases). Trimming pared 0 bases from V and 8 bases from J, leaving 16 bases between. The CDR3 extends over 15 amino acids. Germline V gives CDR1 SGDLS, CDR2 YYNGEE. Here the CDR3 DNA reads TGTGCCAGCAGCGTAGGGTCTGGGGCCAGGGGTACGCAGTATTTT. This sequence encodes CASSVGSGARGTQYF.

The J gene is TRBJ1-2, the V gene TRBV5-6; D gene ambiguous. Germline V gene data show CDR1 as SGHDT and CDR2 as YYEEEE. CDR3 length equals 16 residues. The germline V and J ends were trimmed by 4 bases and 1 base, with 17 bases remaining between them. The CDR3 loop is CASSDGLGANNYGYTF. The CDR3 coding sequence is TGTGCCAGCAGCGACGGACTAGGTGCGAATAACTATGGCTACACCTTC.

The chain joins TRBV4-2 to TRBJ1-5, with TRBD1 matching 8 bases. The CDR3 length is 16 residues. With 2 bases clipped from V and 1 base from J, the junction kept 4 bases outside the gene matches. Germline V gene data show CDR1 as LGHNA and CDR2 as YNFKEQ. This CDR3 reads CASSQSGGFSNQPQHF. CDR3 DNA sequence: TGTGCCAGCAGCCAATCAGGGGGCTTCAGCAATCAGCCCCAGCATTTT.

The chain recombines TRBV9 with TRBJ1-2, with D perhaps matching TRBD1 (6 bases). The CDR3 runs to 14 residues. CDR1 and CDR2 from the germline V gene are SGDLS and YYNGEE. V was shortened by 4 bases and J by 4 bases, with 14 bases between the two germline ends. The CDR3 DNA sequence: TGTGCCAGCAGCCCCAGAGGGGGAAGCTATGGCTACACCTTC. Amino acids: CASSPRGGSYGYTF.

The rearrangement uses TRBV19 and TRBJ1-5; D uncertain. Germline V CDR1 and CDR2: LNHDA, SQIVND (reference sequence). The CDR3 sequence is 13 residues long. With 8 bases removed from V and 0 bases from J, the gap between germline ends came to 8 bases. CDR3 sequence reads: CASRGVSNQPQHF. DNA of the CDR3: TGTGCCAGTCGGGGAGTTAGCAATCAGCCCCAGCATTTT. Supplemented by reference TRBV19 and TRBJ1-5, the full variable domain reads DGGITQSPKYLFRKEGQNVTLSCEQNLNHDAMYWYRQDPGQGLRLIYYSQIVNDFQKGDIAEGYSVSREKKESFPLTVTSAQKNPTAFYLCASRGVSNQPQHFGDGTRLSIL.

The chain uses TRBV30 and TRBJ2-2; a possible D gene is TRBD2 (6 bases). CDR1 and CDR2 (germline): GTSNPN, SVGIG (reference sequence). The V and J ends lost 0 bases and 2 bases respectively, with 13 bases between them. The CDR3 sequence is 16 residues long. CDR3 nucleotide sequence: TGTGCCTGGAGTGTATTAGGGCGGGATAACACCGGGGAGCTGTTTTTT. Translation gives CAWSVLGRDNTGELFF.

V usage is TRBV28 and J usage is TRBJ1-2, with 10 bases matching TRBD1. V was clipped by 6 bases and J by 4 bases; unmatched bases: 11. The CDR3 is 16 residues long. Looked up from germline, CDR1 is MDHEN and CDR2 is SYDVKM. CDR3 coding DNA: TGTGCCAGCAGACCTACCGGGACAGGGGCGATCTATGGCTACACCTTC. Translating gives CASRPTGTGAIYGYTF.

This sequence joins TRBV28 and TRBJ1-4; weak D call: TRBD1 (5 bases). Trimming took 4 bases from V and 7 from J, leaving 16 bases between them. The CDR3 totals 15 residues. The V gene's germline CDR1 is MDHEN and CDR2 SYDVKM. Here the CDR3 DNA reads TGTGCCAGCAGTTCCCCTGCTCGGGGGGGTGAAAAACTGTTTTTT. It encodes CASSSPARGGEKLFF.

This chain links TRBV30 with TRBJ1-3, with D possibly matching TRBD1 (6 bases). Per germline, CDR1 GTSNPN and CDR2 SVGIG (reference sequence). The CDR3 runs 14 residues. V was clipped by 3 bases and J by 7 bases, with 16 bases between them. The DNA of the CDR3 is TGTGCCTGGAGGTACGGCAGGGGTATGAACACCATATATTTT. Translating it yields CAWRYGRGMNTIYF.

CDR3 residues: CASGTSGRGEQFF. CDR3 nucleotide sequence: TGTGCCAGCGGGACTAGCGGGAGGGGGGAGCAGTTCTTC. V usage is TRBV3-1 (or the pseudogene TRBV3-2) and J usage is TRBJ2-1; TRBD2 agrees at 16 bases. Germline CDR1 and CDR2: LGHDT and YNNKEL (reference sequence). The trim removed 8 bases at V and 10 bases at J, leaving 2 bases unmatched. The CDR3 is 13 amino acids.

This clone was picked up one time. The chain joins TRBV11-2 to TRBJ1-4, with D unresolved. V dropped 5 bases and J dropped 0 bases, with 10 bases sitting between them. The CDR3 length is 15 residues. CDR1 and CDR2 from the germline V gene are SGHAT and FQNNGV. CDR3 nucleotides: TGTGCCAGCAGCCTTATCAGGTCAACTAATGAAAAACTGTTTTTT. This sequence encodes CASSLIRSTNEKLFF.

This rearrangement joins TRBV13 to TRBJ1-3; D is unresolved. V lost 6 bases and J 1 base, leaving 16 bases between the germline ends. CDR1 PRHDT and CDR2 FYEKMQ come from the germline V gene (reference sequence). This CDR3 spans 16 amino acids. In DNA, the CDR3 is TGTGCCAGCAGATCCTCCGGAGGAGGGTCTGGAAACACCATATATTTT. Protein product: CASRSSGGGSGNTIYF.

The CDR3: CASSQGTVHEQFF. CDR3 sequence (DNA): TGTGCCAGCAGCCAAGGAACAGTACATGAGCAGTTCTTC. The genes are TRBV3-1 (or the pseudogene TRBV3-2) and TRBJ2-1; D not certain. There are 13 residues in the CDR3. Germline V gene data show CDR1 as LGHDT and CDR2 as YNNKEL (reference sequence). Trimming took off 1 base at V and 8 bases at J, with 9 bases between the two ends.

The sample holds a few counts of this clone. This chain uses TRBV5-5 with TRBJ1-1; a possible D gene is TRBD1 (5 bases). Germline V gives CDR1 SGHKS, CDR2 YYEKEE (reference sequence). The length of the CDR3 is 16 residues. Deletions cut 0 bases from V and 0 bases from J, with 12 bases between. The CDR3: CASSLEQANMNTEAFF. CDR3 in DNA: TGTGCCAGCAGCTTGGAACAGGCCAACATGAACACTGAAGCTTTCTTT.